This paragraph covers one T cell receptor (beta chain) sequence. This entry is derived from a study of CD8+CD57+ T cells in acquired aplastic anemia. On the study more broadly: The DNA of sorted CD4+ and CD8+ cells averaged around 3 ug.

Profiling that covered TCR beta VDJ and CDR3 relied on genomic DNA as its template. Each CDR3 protein gets one entry after TCRdb re-called the reads with MiXCR. Among about 130,000 distinct CDR3 sequences listed, 48% were seen once. The CDR3 length is 12 residues. CDR1 DFQATT and CDR2 SNEGSKA come from the germline V gene (reference sequence). The sequencing input was sorted CD4+, CD8+, or CD8+CD57+ T cells (not recorded which) from PBMCs. This sequence joins TRBV20-1 and TRBJ2-5; 10 positions match TRBD2. The J call may be wrong; the DNA end is better matched by TRBJ2-1. The receptor comes from a human donor in good health, serving as a control. The CDR3 reads CSAGGSSGGQFF. The CDR3 DNA reads TGCAGTGCTGGAGGGTCTAGCGGGGGGCAGTTCTTC.